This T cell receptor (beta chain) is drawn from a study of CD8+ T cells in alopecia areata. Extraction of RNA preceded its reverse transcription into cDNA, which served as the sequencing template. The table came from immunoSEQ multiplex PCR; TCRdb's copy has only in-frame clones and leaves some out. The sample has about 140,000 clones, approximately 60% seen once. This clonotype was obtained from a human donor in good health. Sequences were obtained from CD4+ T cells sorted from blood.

CDR3 in DNA: TGTGCCAGCAGCTGGGGGCCCACAGATACGCAGTATTTT. Protein: CASSWGPTDTQYF. J is TRBJ2-3 and V is TRBV6-5; the D gene is possibly TRBD1 (6 bases). This CDR3 has 13 residues. Per germline, CDR1 MNHEY and CDR2 SVGAGI. The V gene lost 6 bases and the J gene lost 2 bases, with 9 bases spanning the gap.